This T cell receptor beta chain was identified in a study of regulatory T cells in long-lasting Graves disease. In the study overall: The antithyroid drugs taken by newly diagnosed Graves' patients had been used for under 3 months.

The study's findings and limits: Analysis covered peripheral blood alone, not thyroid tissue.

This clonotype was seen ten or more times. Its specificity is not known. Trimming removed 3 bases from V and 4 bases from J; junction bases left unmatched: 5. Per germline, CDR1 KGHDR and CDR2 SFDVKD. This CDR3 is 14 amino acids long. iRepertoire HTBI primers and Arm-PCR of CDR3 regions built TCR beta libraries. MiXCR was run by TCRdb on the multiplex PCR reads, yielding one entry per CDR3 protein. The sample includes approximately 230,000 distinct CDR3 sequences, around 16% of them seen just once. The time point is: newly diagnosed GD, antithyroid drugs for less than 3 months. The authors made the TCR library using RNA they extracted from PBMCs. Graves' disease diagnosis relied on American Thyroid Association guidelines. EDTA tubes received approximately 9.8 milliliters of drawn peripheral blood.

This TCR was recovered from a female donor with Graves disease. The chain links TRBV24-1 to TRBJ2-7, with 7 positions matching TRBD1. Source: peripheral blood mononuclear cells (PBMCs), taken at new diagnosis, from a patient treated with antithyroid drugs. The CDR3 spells CATSDTGTDYEQYF. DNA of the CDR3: TGTGCCACCAGTGATACAGGGACAGATTACGAGCAGTACTTC.